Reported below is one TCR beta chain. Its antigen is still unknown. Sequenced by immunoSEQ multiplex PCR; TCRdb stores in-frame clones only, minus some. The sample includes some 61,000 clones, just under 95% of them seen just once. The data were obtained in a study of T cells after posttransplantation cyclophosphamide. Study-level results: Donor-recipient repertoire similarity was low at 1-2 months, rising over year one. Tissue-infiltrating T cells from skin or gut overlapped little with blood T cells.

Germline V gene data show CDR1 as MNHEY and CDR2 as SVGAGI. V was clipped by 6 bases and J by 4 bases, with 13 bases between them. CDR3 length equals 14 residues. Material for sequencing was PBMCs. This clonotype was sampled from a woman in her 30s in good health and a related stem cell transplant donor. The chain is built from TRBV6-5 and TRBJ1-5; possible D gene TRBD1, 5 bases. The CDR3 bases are TGTGCCAGCAGGGCAGGGAGTGGGAATCAGCCCCAGCATTTT. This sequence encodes CASRAGSGNQPQHF.